This note documents a single T cell receptor beta chain sequence. This same CDR3 is encoded by further DNA sequences in the sample. Original data processing: Estimated nucleated cell counts came from reference gene primer amplification. Repertoires were generated with immunoSEQ multiplex PCR, while TCRdb's copy carries only in-frame clones and drops some. That table is the source of V, J and clone size, and D and trimming were worked out from the DNA. This sample carries 60,000 to 65,000 clones, roughly 84% of them seen once, and the ten largest clones take around 5.9%. The record originates from a study of blood T cell repertoires in COVID-19. For the study at large: The United States, Italy and Spain provided the acute and convalescent COVID-19 samples. In each case, the material was cDNA or gDNA derived from T cells, B-cell-depleted T cells, or PBMCs.

V lost 2 bases and J lost 2, with 6 bases in between. The CDR3 is 13 amino acids. Germline V gives CDR1 MNHNS, CDR2 SASEGT. This TCR was sampled from a woman aged 60 to 75 with acute or convalescent COVID-19. The chain links TRBV6-1 to TRBJ1-2, with unresolved D. The sequenced sample consisted of peripheral blood. The CDR3 DNA reads TGTGCCAGCAGTGAACGCAGGAACTATGGCTACACCTTC. Its translation is CASSERRNYGYTF.